This T cell receptor beta chain was recovered during a study of human T cells and chemical hapten exposure. One entry per CDR3 protein, called by TCRdb with MiXCR from the RACE reads. Seen here are about 300,000 distinct CDR3 sequences, about 5% observed once, and the top ten hold under 9.5%. The length of the CDR3 is 15 residues. V trimming: 4 bases; J trimming: 1 base; junction bases outside the gene matches: 6. Per germline, CDR1 MNHEY and CDR2 SVGEGT. Time point of the sample: pre-sensitization, week 0. Noted treatment: therapeutic diphenylcyclopropenone sensitization with weekly scalp DPC. This clonotype was counted ten times or more.

The receptor's source is a woman aged 18-29 years with alopecia areata. Some clones in this sample may be carry-over from other donors' samples. This material consisted of whole blood, taken in connection with sensitization to the hapten diphenylcyclopropenone (DPC). The rearrangement links TRBV6-2 or TRBV6-3 to TRBJ2-7, with TRBD1 matching over 8 bases. In nucleotides, the CDR3 is TGTGCCAGCAGTTCGACAGGGGTTTTATCCTACGAGCAGTACTTC. Translating gives CASSSTGVLSYEQYF.